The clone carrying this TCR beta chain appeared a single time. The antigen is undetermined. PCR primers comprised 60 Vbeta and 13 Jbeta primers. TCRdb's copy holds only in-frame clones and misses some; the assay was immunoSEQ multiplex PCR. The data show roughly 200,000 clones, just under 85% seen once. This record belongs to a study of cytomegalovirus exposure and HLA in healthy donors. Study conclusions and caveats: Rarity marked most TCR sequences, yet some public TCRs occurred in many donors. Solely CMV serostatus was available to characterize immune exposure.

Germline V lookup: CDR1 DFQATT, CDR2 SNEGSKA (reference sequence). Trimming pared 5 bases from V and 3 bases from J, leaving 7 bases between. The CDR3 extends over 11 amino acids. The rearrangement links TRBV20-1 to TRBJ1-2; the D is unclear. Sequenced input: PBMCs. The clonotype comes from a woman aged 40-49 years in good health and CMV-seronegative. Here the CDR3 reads CSARDYYGYTF. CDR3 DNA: TGCAGTGCTCGTGACTACTATGGCTACACCTTC.